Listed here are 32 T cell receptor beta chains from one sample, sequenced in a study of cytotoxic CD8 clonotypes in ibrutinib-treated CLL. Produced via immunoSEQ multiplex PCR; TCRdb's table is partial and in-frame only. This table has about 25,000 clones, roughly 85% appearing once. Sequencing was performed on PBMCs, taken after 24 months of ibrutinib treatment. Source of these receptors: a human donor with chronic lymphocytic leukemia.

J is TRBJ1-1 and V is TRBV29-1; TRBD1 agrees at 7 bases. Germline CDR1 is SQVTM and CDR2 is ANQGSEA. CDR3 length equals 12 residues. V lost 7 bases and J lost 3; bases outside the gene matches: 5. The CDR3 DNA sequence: TGCAGCGAAAACAGGGGACACACTGAAGCTTTCTTT. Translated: CSENRGHTEAFF.

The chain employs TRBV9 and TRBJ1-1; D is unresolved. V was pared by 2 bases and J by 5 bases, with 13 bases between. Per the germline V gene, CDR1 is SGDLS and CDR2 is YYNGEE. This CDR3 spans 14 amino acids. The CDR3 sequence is CASSVDLGTTEAFF. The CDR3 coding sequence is TGTGCCAGCAGCGTCGACCTGGGCACAACTGAAGCTTTCTTT.

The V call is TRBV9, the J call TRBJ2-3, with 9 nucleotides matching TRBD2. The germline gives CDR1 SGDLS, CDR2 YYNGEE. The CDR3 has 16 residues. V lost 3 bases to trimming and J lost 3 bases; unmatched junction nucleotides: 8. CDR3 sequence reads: CASSDRAGGRTDTQYF. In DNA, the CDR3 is TGTGCCAGCAGCGACCGAGCGGGGGGAAGGACAGATACGCAGTATTTT.

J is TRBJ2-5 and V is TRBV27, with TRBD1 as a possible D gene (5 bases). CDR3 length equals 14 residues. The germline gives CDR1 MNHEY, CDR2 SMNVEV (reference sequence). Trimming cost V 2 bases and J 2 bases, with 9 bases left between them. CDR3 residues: CASSLLSGQETQYF. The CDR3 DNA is TGTGCCAGCAGTTTACTTTCAGGGCAAGAGACCCAGTACTTC.

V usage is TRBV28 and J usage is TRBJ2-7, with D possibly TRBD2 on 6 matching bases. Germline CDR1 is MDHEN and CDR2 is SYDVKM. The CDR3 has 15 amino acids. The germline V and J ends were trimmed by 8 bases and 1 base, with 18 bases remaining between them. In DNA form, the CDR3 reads TGTGCCAGCGATAGGGATTCCGGGGGATCCTACGAGCAGTACTTC. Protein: CASDRDSGGSYEQYF. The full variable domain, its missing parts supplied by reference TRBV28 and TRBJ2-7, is DVKVTQSSRYLVKRTGEKVFLECVQDMDHENMFWYRQDPGLGLRLIYFSYDVKMKEKGDIPEGYSVSREKKERFSLILESASTNQTSMYLCASDRDSGGSYEQYFGPGTRLTVT.

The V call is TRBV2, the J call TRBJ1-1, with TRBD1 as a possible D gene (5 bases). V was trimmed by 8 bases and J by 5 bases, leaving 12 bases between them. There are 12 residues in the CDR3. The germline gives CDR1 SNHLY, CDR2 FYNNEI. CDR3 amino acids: CASREGETEAFF. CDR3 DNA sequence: TGTGCCAGCCGCGAAGGGGAGACTGAAGCTTTCTTT.

This chain's CDR3 is CASRGDSNDEQYF. CDR3 coding DNA: TGCGCCAGCAGGGGGGACAGCAACGACGAGCAGTACTTC. The chain is built from TRBV10-1 and TRBJ2-7, with 7 bases aligning to TRBD1. Germline V gene data show CDR1 as WNHNN and CDR2 as SYGVQD (reference sequence). The CDR3 has 13 residues. V was clipped by 6 bases and J by 5 bases; unmatched bases: 7.

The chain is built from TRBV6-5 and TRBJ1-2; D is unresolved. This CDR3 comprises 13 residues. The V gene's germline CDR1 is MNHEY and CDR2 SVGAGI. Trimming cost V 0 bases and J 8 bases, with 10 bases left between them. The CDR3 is CASSYSGPTGYTF. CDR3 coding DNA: TGTGCCAGCAGTTACTCCGGCCCGACGGGCTACACCTTC.

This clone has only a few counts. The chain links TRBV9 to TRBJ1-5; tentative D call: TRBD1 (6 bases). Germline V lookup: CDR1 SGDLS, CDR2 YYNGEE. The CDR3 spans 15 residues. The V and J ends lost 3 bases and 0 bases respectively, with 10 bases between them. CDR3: CASSEGVFSNQPQHF. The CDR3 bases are TGTGCCAGCAGCGAGGGGGTTTTTAGCAATCAGCCCCAGCATTTT. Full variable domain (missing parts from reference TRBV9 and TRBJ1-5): DSGVTQTPKHLITATGQRVTLRCSPRSGDLSVYWYQQSLDQGLQFLIQYYNGEERAKGNILERFSAQQFPDLHSELNLSSLELGDSALYFCASSEGVFSNQPQHFGDGTRLSIL.

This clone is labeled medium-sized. The CDR3 DNA is TGTGCCAGCAGCCTTAGCTCCCCCACAAGGTTAAAACTGTTTTTT. Protein sequence: CASSLSSPTRLKLFF. The chain is built from TRBV7-9 and TRBJ1-4; D is uncertain. Trimming removed 5 bases from V and 10 bases from J, with 20 bases in between. Germline loops: CDR1 SEHNR, CDR2 FQNEAQ (reference sequence). The CDR3 is made up of 15 amino acids.

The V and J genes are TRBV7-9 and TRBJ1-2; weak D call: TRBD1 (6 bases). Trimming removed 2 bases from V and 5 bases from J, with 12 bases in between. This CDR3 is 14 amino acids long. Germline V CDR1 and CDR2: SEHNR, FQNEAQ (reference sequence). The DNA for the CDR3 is TGTGCCAGCAGCTTATCAGGGGAGGGTTATGGCTACACCTTC. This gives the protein CASSLSGEGYGYTF.

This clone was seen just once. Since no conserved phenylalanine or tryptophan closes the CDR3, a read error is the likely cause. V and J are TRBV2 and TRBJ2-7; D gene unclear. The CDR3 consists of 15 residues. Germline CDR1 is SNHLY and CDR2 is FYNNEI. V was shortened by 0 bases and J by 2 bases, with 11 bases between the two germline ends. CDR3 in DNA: TGTGCCAGCAGTGAAGCCGCAGGCTCCACCTACGAGCAGTACCTC. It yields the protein CASSEAAGSTYEQYL.

The CDR3: CASSLSGTGELFF. Here the CDR3 DNA reads TGCGCCAGCAGCTTGAGCGGCACCGGGGAGCTGTTTTTT. The gene calls are TRBV5-1 and TRBJ2-2, with D possibly being TRBD2 (5 bases). The CDR3 has 13 residues. Trimming stripped 1 base from V and 4 bases from J, with 5 bases between. The germline V gene has CDR1 SGHRS and CDR2 YFSETQ.

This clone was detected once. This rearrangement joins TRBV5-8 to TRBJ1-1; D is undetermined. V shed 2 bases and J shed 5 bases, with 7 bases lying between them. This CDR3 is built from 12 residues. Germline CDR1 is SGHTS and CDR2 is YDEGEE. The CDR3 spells CASSFGETEAFF. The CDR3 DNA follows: TGTGCCAGCAGCTTCGGAGAGACTGAAGCTTTCTTT.

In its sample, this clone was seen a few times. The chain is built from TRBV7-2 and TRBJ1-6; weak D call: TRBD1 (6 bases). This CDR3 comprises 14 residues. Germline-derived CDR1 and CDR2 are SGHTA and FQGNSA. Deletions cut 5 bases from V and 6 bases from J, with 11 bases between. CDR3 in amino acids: CASSRGGVNSPLHF. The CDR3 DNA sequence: TGTGCCAGCAGCCGAGGGGGGGTTAATTCACCCCTCCACTTT.

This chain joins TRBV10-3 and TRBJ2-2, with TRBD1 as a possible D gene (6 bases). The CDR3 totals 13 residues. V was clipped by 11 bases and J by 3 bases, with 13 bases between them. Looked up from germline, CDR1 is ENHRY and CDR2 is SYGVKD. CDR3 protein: CASRTVDTGELFF. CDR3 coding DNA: TGTGCCTCCAGGACAGTGGACACCGGGGAGCTGTTTTTT.

The CDR3: CASSNLNEKLFF. The CDR3 nucleotides read TGTGCCAGCAGTAACCTTAATGAAAAACTGTTTTTT. V and J are TRBV2 and TRBJ1-4; D is unresolved. Germline loops: CDR1 SNHLY, CDR2 FYNNEI. The V gene lost 5 bases and the J gene lost 4 bases, with 5 bases spanning the gap. This CDR3 region has 12 residues.

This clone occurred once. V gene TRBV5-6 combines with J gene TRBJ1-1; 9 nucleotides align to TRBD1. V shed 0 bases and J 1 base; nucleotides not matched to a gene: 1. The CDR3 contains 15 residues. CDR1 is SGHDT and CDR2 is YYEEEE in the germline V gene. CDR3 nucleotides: TGTGCCAGCAGCTTGGCGGGACAGGGGAACACTGAAGCTTTCTTT. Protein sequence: CASSLAGQGNTEAFF.

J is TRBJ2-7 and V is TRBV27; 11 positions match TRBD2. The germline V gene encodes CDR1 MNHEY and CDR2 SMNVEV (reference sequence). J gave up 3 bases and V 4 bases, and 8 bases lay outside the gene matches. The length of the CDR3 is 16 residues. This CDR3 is CASSSLTSGVHYEQYF. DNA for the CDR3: TGTGCCAGCAGTTCCCTGACTAGCGGGGTTCACTACGAGCAGTACTTC.

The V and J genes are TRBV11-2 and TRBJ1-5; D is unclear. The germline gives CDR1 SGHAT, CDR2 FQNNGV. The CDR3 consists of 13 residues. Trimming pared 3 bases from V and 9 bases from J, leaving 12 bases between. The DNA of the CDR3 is TGTGCCAGCAGCTTGGAACAGACATCGCCCCAGCATTTT. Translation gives CASSLEQTSPQHF.

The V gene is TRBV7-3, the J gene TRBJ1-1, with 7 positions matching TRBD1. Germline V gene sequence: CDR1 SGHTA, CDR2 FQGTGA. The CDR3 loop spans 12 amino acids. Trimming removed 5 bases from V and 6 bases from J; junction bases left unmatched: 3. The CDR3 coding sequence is TGTGCCAGCAGCCGGGACAGCCCTGAAGCTTTCTTT. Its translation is CASSRDSPEAFF.

CDR3 sequence reads: CASSAGTASYEQYF. For the CDR3, the DNA is TGTGCCAGCAGCGCCGGGACAGCCTCCTACGAGCAGTACTTC. The J gene is TRBJ2-7, the V gene TRBV7-8, with TRBD1 matching over 7 bases. Germline loops: CDR1 SGHVS, CDR2 FQNEAQ. V shed 5 bases, J shed 0 bases, and the junction held 4 bases outside the gene matches. This CDR3 is 14 amino acids long.

The CDR3 coding sequence is TGTGCCAGCAGCCGGAAGGACAATGAGCAGTTCTTC. Its translation: CASSRKDNEQFF. V is TRBV7-9 and J is TRBJ2-1; the D is unclear. In germline, CDR1 is SEHNR, CDR2 FQNEAQ (reference sequence). V lost 5 bases to trimming and J lost 5 bases, with 7 bases between them. The CDR3 spans 12 residues.

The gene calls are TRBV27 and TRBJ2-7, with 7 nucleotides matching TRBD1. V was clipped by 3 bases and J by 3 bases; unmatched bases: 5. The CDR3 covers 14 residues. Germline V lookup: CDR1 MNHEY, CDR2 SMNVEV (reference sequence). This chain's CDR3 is CASSFTGQYYEQYF. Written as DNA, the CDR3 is TGTGCCAGCAGTTTTACGGGACAGTACTACGAGCAGTACTTC.

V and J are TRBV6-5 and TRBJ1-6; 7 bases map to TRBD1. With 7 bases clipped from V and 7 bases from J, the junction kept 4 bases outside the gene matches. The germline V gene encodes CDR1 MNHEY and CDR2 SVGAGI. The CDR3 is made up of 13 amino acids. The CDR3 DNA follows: TGTGCCAGCAATCAGGGGGGAAATTCACCCCTCCACTTT. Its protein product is CASNQGGNSPLHF.

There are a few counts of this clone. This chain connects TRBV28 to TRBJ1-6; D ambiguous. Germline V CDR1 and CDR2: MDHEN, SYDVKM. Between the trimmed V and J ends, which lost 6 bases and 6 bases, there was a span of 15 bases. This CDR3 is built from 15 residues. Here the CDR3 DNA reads TGTGCCAGCAGCCCCTACCTATCAGTTAATTCACCCCTCCACTTT. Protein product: CASSPYLSVNSPLHF.

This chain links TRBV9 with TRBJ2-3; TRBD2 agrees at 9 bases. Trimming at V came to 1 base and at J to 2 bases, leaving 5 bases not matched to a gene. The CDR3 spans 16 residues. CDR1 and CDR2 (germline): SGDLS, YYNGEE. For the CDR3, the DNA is TGTGCCAGCAGCGTATATAGCGGGGGCCCCACAGATACGCAGTATTTT. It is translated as CASSVYSGGPTDTQYF. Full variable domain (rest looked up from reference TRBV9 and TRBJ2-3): DSGVTQTPKHLITATGQRVTLRCSPRSGDLSVYWYQQSLDQGLQFLIQYYNGEERAKGNILERFSAQQFPDLHSELNLSSLELGDSALYFCASSVYSGGPTDTQYFGPGTRLTVL.

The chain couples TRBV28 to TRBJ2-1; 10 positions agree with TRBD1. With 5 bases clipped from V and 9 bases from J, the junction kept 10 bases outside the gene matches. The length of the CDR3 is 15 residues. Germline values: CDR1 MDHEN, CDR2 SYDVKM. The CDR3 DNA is TGTGCCAGCAGTCGAGGGACAGGGGCCAGGAGTGAGCAGTTCTTC. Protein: CASSRGTGARSEQFF.

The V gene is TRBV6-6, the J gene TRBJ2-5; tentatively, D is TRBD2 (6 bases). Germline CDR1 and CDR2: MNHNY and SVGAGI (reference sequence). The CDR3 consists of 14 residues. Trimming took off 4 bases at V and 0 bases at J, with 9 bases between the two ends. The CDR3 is CASSSGGYQETQYF. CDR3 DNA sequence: TGTGCCAGCAGTTCCGGGGGTTACCAAGAGACCCAGTACTTC.

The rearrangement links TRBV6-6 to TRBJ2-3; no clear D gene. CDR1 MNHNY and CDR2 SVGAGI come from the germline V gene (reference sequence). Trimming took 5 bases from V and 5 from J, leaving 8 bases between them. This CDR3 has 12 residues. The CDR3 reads CASSPLLDTQYF. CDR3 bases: TGTGCCAGCAGTCCCCTATTAGATACGCAGTATTTT.

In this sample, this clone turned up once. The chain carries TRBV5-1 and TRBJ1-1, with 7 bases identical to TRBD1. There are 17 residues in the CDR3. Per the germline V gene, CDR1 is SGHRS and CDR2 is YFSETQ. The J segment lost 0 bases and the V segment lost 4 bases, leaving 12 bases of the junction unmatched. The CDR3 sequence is CASSISPGTAMNTEAFF. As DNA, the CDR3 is TGCGCCAGCAGCATCTCTCCCGGGACAGCAATGAACACTGAAGCTTTCTTT.

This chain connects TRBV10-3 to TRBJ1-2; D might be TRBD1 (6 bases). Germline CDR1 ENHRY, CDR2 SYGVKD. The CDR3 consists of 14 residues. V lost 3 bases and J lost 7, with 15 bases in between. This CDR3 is CAISEGQGLSGYTF. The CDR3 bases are TGTGCCATCAGTGAAGGCCAGGGGTTAAGTGGCTACACCTTC.